This TCR beta chain was found in a study of response to subunit inactivated influenza vaccine. Whole-study results and caveats: There was a suggestion from the authors that each seasonal influenza vaccination recruits few new T cells.

There are 15 residues in the CDR3. V shed 3 bases and J 0 bases; nucleotides not matched to a gene: 3. Germline V CDR1 and CDR2: MRHNA, SNTAGT. About this clonotype itself: Its antigen is not identified.

Using its own MiXCR run on the RT-PCR reads, TCRdb lists one record per CDR3 protein. This table holds hundreds of thousands of distinct CDR3 sequences, less than 20% found once. The V call is TRBV6-4, the J call TRBJ2-3; 7 bases are shared with TRBD1. The source of this sequence is a man aged 50-59 years who received an inactivated influenza vaccine. Sample: PBMCs from blood, taken more than 4 days after vaccination. The CDR3 region has the DNA TGTGCCAGCAGTGAAGGGACAGCTAGCACAGATACGCAGTATTTT. Its translation is CASSEGTASTDTQYF.